This T cell receptor beta chain originates from a study of T cell responses to AZD1222 COVID-19 vaccine. In the study overall: Both about-4-week and about-12-week second-dose recipients were combined.

The assay was immunoSEQ multiplex PCR, and TCRdb's table has in-frame clones only and misses some. The data hold 110,000 to 150,000 clones, with roughly 89% observed a single time. Worth noting for this clone: Its antigen is not known.

CDR1 is SGHNT, CDR2 YYREEE, per germline (reference sequence). The CDR3 loop spans 13 amino acids. Trimming pared 0 bases from V and 9 bases from J, leaving 10 bases between. Regarding the study as a whole: Possibly, clonal diversity was underestimated; donors were largely white British and included more females. Repertoire samples came only from after the peak T cell response.

The clonotype originates from an adult in good health. The input for sequencing was peripheral blood, taken on day 0 of AZD1222 vaccination. V gene TRBV5-4 combines with J gene TRBJ1-5; D ambiguous. This CDR3 is CASSLELGRPQHF. As DNA, the CDR3 is TGTGCCAGCAGCTTGGAGTTAGGGAGGCCCCAGCATTTT.